This is a list of T cell receptor beta chains from one sample in a study of T-cell memory formation after mild COVID-19. TCRdb re-analysed the 5' RACE reads in MiXCR, keeping a single row per CDR3 protein. This sample carries around 250,000 distinct CDR3 sequences, roughly 15% of them seen once, and the ten largest clones take about 23%. Specimen: PBMCs or a T cell subset sorted from them (not recorded which). Source of these receptors: a man between 18 and 29 years old who had mild COVID-19 (a few samples of this study predate the infection). Cell type and time point are not known. Each CDR3 is given with its conserved first and last residue. Each record gives: CDR3 DNA, CDR3 protein, V gene, D gene, clone size, J gene. A D gene is named only where the DNA matches it firmly. A row's size may be missing; if present it is once, few, many or a size class.

CDR3nt: TGTGCCAGCAGCTTAGGTTCGGGTACCGGGGAGCTGTTTTTT
CDR3aa: CASSLGSGTGELFF
v_gene: TRBV7-2
d_gene: NA
abundance: NA
j_gene: TRBJ2-2

CDR3nt: TGTGCCAGCAGCTTAAGTCTAGCGGCGGGTGCTGGTACGCAGTATTTT
CDR3aa: CASSLSLAAGAGTQYF
v_gene: TRBV7-9
d_gene: TRBD2
abundance: NA
j_gene: TRBJ2-3

CDR3nt: TGTGCCAGCAGCTTCCCCATCGGCAATGAGCAGTTCTTC
CDR3aa: CASSFPIGNEQFF
v_gene: TRBV7-9
d_gene: NA
abundance: few
j_gene: TRBJ2-1

CDR3nt: TGTGCCAGCAGCCTGAGCGGAGAGCAGTTCTTC
CDR3aa: CASSLSGEQFF
v_gene: TRBV7-9
d_gene: NA
abundance: NA
j_gene: TRBJ2-1

CDR3nt: TGTGCCTGGAGTGTAGGGGGCTTTCGAACCGGGGAGACCCAGTACTTC
CDR3aa: CAWSVGGFRTGETQYF
v_gene: TRBV30
d_gene: TRBD1
abundance: few
j_gene: TRBJ2-5

CDR3nt: TGTGCCAGCAGTTCTCCGGGGGACAGAGAGACCCAGTACTTC
CDR3aa: CASSSPGDRETQYF
v_gene: TRBV12-3/TRBV12-4
d_gene: NA
abundance: few
j_gene: TRBJ2-5

CDR3nt: TGTGCCAGCAGCGTAGGGATACGGGGGGCCACAGATACGCAGTATTTT
CDR3aa: CASSVGIRGATDTQYF
v_gene: TRBV9
d_gene: NA
abundance: NA
j_gene: TRBJ2-3

CDR3nt: TGTGCCAGCAGCCTTCGGAAGACCCAGTACTTC
CDR3aa: CASSLRKTQYF
v_gene: TRBV2
d_gene: NA
abundance: many
j_gene: TRBJ2-5

CDR3nt: TGCGCCAGCAGCCAAGAGGGCGGGGTTAACACCGGGGAGCTGTTTTTT
CDR3aa: CASSQEGGVNTGELFF
v_gene: TRBV4-3
d_gene: NA
abundance: NA
j_gene: TRBJ2-2

CDR3nt: TGCGCCAGCAGCGCGACTAGCGGGGCGCCTGAGCAGTTCTTC
CDR3aa: CASSATSGAPEQFF
v_gene: TRBV5-1
d_gene: TRBD2
abundance: NA
j_gene: TRBJ2-1

CDR3nt: TGCGCCAGCACCTCCGGGACAGGGGTTGAAAAACTGTTTTTT
CDR3aa: CASTSGTGVEKLFF
v_gene: TRBV5-1
d_gene: TRBD1
abundance: NA
j_gene: TRBJ1-4

CDR3nt: TGCGCCAGCAGCGTAACATCGGGGGGCCGTGGCTACACCTTC
CDR3aa: CASSVTSGGRGYTF
v_gene: TRBV5-1
d_gene: NA
abundance: many
j_gene: TRBJ1-2

CDR3nt: TGTGCCAGCAGCCAAGACATGATCCAGCCCCAGCATTTT
CDR3aa: CASSQDMIQPQHF
v_gene: TRBV3-1
d_gene: NA
abundance: many
j_gene: TRBJ1-5

CDR3nt: TGTGCCAGCAGCTTATTGACAGGGTTTTTCAATGAGCAGTTCTTC
CDR3aa: CASSLLTGFFNEQFF
v_gene: TRBV7-9
d_gene: TRBD1
abundance: many
j_gene: TRBJ2-1

CDR3nt: TGTGCCAGCAGCACACACCGGGGTTTGTTCGATACGCAGTATTTT
CDR3aa: CASSTHRGLFDTQYF
v_gene: TRBV7-9
d_gene: NA
abundance: NA
j_gene: TRBJ2-3

CDR3nt: TGTGCCAGCAGCCCTGGTGGCTATGAGCAGTTCTTC
CDR3aa: CASSPGGYEQFF
v_gene: TRBV7-3
d_gene: NA
abundance: few
j_gene: TRBJ2-1

CDR3nt: TGTGCCAGCAGTGTCCATCCGGGGGTGGTCACTGAAGCTTTCTTT
CDR3aa: CASSVHPGVVTEAFF
v_gene: TRBV6-1
d_gene: NA
abundance: NA
j_gene: TRBJ1-1

CDR3nt: TGTGCCAGCAGCCGACCTGGTAGCACTGAAGCTTTCTTT
CDR3aa: CASSRPGSTEAFF
v_gene: TRBV7-2
d_gene: NA
abundance: few
j_gene: TRBJ1-1

CDR3nt: TGTGCCAGCAGCCGAATGGCAACTCAACTGGGGGCTTTCTTT
CDR3aa: CASSRMATQLGAFF
v_gene: TRBV7-9
d_gene: NA
abundance: NA
j_gene: TRBJ1-1

CDR3nt: TGTGCCAGCAGCCCCCACCTCGCTGAAGCTTTCTTT
CDR3aa: CASSPHLAEAFF
v_gene: TRBV7-9
d_gene: NA
abundance: few
j_gene: TRBJ1-1

CDR3nt: TGCAGCGTTGAATCGGCAACCGATTATGGCTACACCTTC
CDR3aa: CSVESATDYGYTF
v_gene: TRBV29-1
d_gene: NA
abundance: few
j_gene: TRBJ1-2

CDR3nt: TGTGCCAGTAGTATAGAGGGACAGGGGACAAATGAGCAGTTCTTC
CDR3aa: CASSIEGQGTNEQFF
v_gene: TRBV19
d_gene: TRBD1
abundance: NA
j_gene: TRBJ2-1

CDR3nt: TGTGCCAGCCCAGGGGCCTTTGGTCCAGATACGCAGTATTTT
CDR3aa: CASPGAFGPDTQYF
v_gene: TRBV7-9
d_gene: NA
abundance: NA
j_gene: TRBJ2-3

CDR3nt: TGTGCCAGCAGCTTGGGGCGGAGCTACAATGAGCAGTTCTTC
CDR3aa: CASSLGRSYNEQFF
v_gene: TRBV5-6
d_gene: NA
abundance: NA
j_gene: TRBJ2-1

CDR3nt: TGCGCCAGCAGGGGGGACAGGGGGCCTTACAATGAGCAGTTCTTC
CDR3aa: CASRGDRGPYNEQFF
v_gene: TRBV5-1
d_gene: TRBD1
abundance: few
j_gene: TRBJ2-1

CDR3nt: TGCAGTGCTAGCGGGACAGGGGGCTACGAGCAGTACTTC
CDR3aa: CSASGTGGYEQYF
v_gene: TRBV20-1
d_gene: TRBD1
abundance: NA
j_gene: TRBJ2-7

CDR3nt: TGTGCCAGCAGCTCTCCACGGATCGTACAAGCCGGGGAGCTGTTTTTT
CDR3aa: CASSSPRIVQAGELFF
v_gene: TRBV7-9
d_gene: NA
abundance: NA
j_gene: TRBJ2-2

CDR3nt: TGTGCCAGCAGTTACTCGCCCACAGGAGTATTCACAGATACGCAGTATTTT
CDR3aa: CASSYSPTGVFTDTQYF
v_gene: TRBV6-6
d_gene: NA
abundance: NA
j_gene: TRBJ2-3

CDR3nt: TGTGCCAGCAGCCAAGCGGGGGGGCTAGGCGACGGGGAGCTGTTTTTT
CDR3aa: CASSQAGGLGDGELFF
v_gene: TRBV4-2
d_gene: TRBD2
abundance: many
j_gene: TRBJ2-2

CDR3nt: TGTGCCAGCAGCTCCTTTGGGGACAGTGTCCGGAATGAGCAGTTCTTC
CDR3aa: CASSSFGDSVRNEQFF
v_gene: TRBV11-2
d_gene: TRBD1
abundance: few
j_gene: TRBJ2-1

CDR3nt: TGTGCCAGCAGCCCCCTGGACAGGGAGCTAGGAGGCTACACCTTC
CDR3aa: CASSPLDRELGGYTF
v_gene: TRBV7-3
d_gene: TRBD1
abundance: NA
j_gene: TRBJ1-2

CDR3nt: TGTGCCAGTAGCTCCTGGGTTGAACAGGGTGTAAACACTGAAGCTTTCTTT
CDR3aa: CASSSWVEQGVNTEAFF
v_gene: TRBV7-8
d_gene: NA
abundance: few
j_gene: TRBJ1-1

CDR3nt: TGTGCCAGTAGTCCTAACGTGGGCGGCTACACCTTC
CDR3aa: CASSPNVGGYTF
v_gene: TRBV19
d_gene: NA
abundance: NA
j_gene: TRBJ1-2

CDR3nt: TGTGCCATCAGTCCGTCGGGCGGGACCTACAATGAGCAGTTCTTC
CDR3aa: CAISPSGGTYNEQFF
v_gene: TRBV10-3
d_gene: NA
abundance: NA
j_gene: TRBJ2-1

CDR3nt: TGTGCCAGTCGGGATGATGTGAACACTGAAGCTTTCTTT
CDR3aa: CASRDDVNTEAFF
v_gene: TRBV27
d_gene: NA
abundance: many
j_gene: TRBJ1-1

CDR3nt: TGTGCCAGCAGCCCCGGGAGGGGCGTCCAGCGGTACAATGAGCAGTTCTTC
CDR3aa: CASSPGRGVQRYNEQFF
v_gene: TRBV11-2
d_gene: TRBD2
abundance: many
j_gene: TRBJ2-1

CDR3nt: TGTGCCACCAGTGACCCAACCCCGGGCAGGGGGATAATCGGGGAGCTGTTTTTT
CDR3aa: CATSDPTPGRGIIGELFF
v_gene: TRBV24-1
d_gene: TRBD1
abundance: NA
j_gene: TRBJ2-2

CDR3nt: TGTGCCAGCACCGACCAGGGGACAGATACGCAGTATTTT
CDR3aa: CASTDQGTDTQYF
v_gene: TRBV6-5
d_gene: NA
abundance: NA
j_gene: TRBJ2-3

CDR3nt: TGCGCCAGCAGCTTGTCGCCGGGACAGGAGACTTCACCCCTCCACTTT
CDR3aa: CASSLSPGQETSPLHF
v_gene: TRBV5-1
d_gene: TRBD1
abundance: NA
j_gene: TRBJ1-6